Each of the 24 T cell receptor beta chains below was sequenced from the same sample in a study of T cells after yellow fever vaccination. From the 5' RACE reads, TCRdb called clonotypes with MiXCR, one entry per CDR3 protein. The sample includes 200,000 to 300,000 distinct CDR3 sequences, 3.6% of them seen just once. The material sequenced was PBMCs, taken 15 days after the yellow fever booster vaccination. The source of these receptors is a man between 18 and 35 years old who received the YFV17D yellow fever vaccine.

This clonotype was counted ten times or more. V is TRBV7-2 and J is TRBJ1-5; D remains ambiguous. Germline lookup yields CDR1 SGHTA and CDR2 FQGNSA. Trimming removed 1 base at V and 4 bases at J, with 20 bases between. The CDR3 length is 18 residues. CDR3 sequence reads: CASSLGTDYKGLNQPQHF. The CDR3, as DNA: TGTGCCAGCAGCTTAGGCACGGACTACAAGGGCTTAAATCAGCCCCAGCATTTT.

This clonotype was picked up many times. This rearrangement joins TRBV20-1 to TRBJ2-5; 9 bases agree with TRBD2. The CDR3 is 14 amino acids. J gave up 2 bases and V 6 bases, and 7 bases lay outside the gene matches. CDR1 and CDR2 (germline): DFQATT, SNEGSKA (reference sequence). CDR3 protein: CSAPSGGPQETQYF. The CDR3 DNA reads TGCAGTGCCCCCAGCGGGGGGCCTCAAGAGACCCAGTACTTC.

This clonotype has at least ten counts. The DNA of the CDR3 is TGTGCCAGCAGTCAAAACCCGAGTGACAATGAGCAGTTCTTC. Translated, it gives CASSQNPSDNEQFF. This chain connects TRBV7-9 to TRBJ2-1; no clear D. The CDR3 consists of 14 residues. Germline CDR1 is SEHNR and CDR2 is FQNEAQ (reference sequence). Deletions cut 6 bases from V and 5 bases from J, with 14 bases between.

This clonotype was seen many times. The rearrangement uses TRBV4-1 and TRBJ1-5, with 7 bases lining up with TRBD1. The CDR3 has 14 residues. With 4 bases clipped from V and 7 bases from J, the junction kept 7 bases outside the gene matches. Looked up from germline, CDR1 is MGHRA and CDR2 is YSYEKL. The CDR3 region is CASSRTQGNQPQHF. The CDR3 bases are TGCGCCAGCAGCCGCACACAGGGGAACCAGCCCCAGCATTTT.

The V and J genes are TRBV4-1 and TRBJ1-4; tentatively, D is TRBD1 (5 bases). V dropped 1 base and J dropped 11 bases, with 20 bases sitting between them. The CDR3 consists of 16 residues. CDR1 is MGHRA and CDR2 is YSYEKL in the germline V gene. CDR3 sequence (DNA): TGCGCCAGCAGCCAAGTGGAAGGGTCGGGGGATCGGAAACTGTTTTTT. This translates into CASSQVEGSGDRKLFF.

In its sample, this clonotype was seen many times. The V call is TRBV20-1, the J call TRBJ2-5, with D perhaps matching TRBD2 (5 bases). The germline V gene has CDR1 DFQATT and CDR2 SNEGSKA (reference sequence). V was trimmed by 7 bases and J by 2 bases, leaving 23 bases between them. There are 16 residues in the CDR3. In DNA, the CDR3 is TGCAGTGTTGCTACTATCAAGGCGGGTTGGCAAGAGACCCAGTACTTC. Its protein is CSVATIKAGWQETQYF.

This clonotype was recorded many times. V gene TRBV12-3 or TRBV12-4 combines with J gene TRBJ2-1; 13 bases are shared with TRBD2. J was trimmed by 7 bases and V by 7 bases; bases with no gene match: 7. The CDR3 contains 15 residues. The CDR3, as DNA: TGTGCCAGCATAACTAGCGGGGGGGCCCATAATGAGCAGTTCTTC. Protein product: CASITSGGAHNEQFF.

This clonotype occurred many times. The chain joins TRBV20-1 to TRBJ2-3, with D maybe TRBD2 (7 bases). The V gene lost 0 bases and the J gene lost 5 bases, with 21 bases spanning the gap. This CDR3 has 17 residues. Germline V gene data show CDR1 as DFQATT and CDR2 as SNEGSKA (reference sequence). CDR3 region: CSARDERGAPQGDTQYF. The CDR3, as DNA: TGCAGTGCTAGAGATGAACGGGGGGCCCCCCAAGGAGATACGCAGTATTTT.

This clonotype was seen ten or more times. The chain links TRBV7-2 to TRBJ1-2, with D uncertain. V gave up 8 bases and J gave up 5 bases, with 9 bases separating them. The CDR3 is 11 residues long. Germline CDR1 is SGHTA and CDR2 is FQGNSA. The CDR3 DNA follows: TGTGCCAGCGGTGAGGGATATGGCTACACCTTC. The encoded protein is CASGEGYGYTF.

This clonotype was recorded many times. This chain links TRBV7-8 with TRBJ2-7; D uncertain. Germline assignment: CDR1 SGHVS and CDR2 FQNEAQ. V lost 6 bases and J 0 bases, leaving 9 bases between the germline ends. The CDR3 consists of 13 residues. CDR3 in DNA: TGTGCCAGCAGACCCCGGAGCTCCTACGAGCAGTACTTC. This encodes CASRPRSSYEQYF.

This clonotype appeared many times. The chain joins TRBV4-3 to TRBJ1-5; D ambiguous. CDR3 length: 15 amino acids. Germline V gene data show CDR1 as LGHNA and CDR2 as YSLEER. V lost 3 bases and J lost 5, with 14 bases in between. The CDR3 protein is CASSHLWAGDQPQHF. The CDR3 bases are TGCGCCAGCAGCCATCTCTGGGCCGGGGATCAGCCCCAGCATTTT.

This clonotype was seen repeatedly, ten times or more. The DNA of the CDR3 is TGTGCCAGCAGTCCCGACCCAAGGACCCAGTACTTC. This sequence encodes CASSPDPRTQYF. The V and J genes are TRBV12-3 or TRBV12-4 and TRBJ2-5, with D uncertain. V shed 5 bases and J shed 7 bases, with 11 bases lying between them. There are 12 residues in the CDR3.

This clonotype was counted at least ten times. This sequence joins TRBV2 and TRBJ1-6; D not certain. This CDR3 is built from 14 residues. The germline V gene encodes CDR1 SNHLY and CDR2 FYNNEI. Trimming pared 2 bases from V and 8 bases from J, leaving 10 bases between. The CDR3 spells CASSENGSYSPLHF. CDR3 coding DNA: TGTGCCAGCAGTGAAAACGGCTCCTATTCACCCCTCCACTTT. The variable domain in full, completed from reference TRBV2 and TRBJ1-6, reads EPEVTQTPSHQVTQMGQEVILRCVPISNHLYFYWYRQILGQKVEFLVSFYNNEISEKSEIFDDQFSVERPDGSNFTLKIRSTKLEDSAMYFCASSENGSYSPLHFGNGTRLTVT.

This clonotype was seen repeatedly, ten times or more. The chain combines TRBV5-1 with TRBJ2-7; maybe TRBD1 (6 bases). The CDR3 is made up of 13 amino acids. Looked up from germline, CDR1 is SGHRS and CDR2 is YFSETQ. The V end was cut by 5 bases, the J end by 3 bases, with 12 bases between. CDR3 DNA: TGCGCCAGCAGAGTAGACAGGAGCTACGAGCAGTACTTC. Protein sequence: CASRVDRSYEQYF. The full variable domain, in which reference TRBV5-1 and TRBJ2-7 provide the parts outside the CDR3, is KAGVTQTPRYLIKTRGQQVTLSCSPISGHRSVSWYQQTPGQGLQFLFEYFSETQRNKGNFPGRFSGRQFSNSRSEMNVSTLELGDSALYLCASRVDRSYEQYFGPGTRLTVT.

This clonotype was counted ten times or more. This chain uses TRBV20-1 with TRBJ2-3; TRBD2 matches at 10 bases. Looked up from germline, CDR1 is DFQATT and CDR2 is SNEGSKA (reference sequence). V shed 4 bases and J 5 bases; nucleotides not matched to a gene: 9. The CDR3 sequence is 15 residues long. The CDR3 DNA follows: TGCAGTGCTAAAGAGCGGGGGGGCCTTTTAGATACGCAGTATTTT. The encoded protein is CSAKERGGLLDTQYF.

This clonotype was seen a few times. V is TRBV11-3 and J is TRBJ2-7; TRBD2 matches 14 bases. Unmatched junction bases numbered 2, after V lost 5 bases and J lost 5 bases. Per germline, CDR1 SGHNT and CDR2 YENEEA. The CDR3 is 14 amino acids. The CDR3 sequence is CASSRGLAGDEQYF. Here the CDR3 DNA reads TGTGCCAGCAGCCGGGGACTAGCGGGGGACGAGCAGTACTTC.

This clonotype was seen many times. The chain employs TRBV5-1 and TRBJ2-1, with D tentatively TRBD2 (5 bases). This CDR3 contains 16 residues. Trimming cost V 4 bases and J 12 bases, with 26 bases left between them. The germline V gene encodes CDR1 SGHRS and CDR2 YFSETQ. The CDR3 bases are TGCGCCAGCAGCCCCGAACAGACTACAATGAGGTCGGGGCAGTTCTTC. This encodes CASSPEQTTMRSGQFF.

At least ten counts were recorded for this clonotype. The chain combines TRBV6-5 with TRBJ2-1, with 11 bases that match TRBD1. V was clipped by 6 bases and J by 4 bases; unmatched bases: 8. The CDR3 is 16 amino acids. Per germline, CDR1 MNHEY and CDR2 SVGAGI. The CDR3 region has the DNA TGTGCCAGCAGCAGAGGGACAGGGGGTCTGTACAATGAGCAGTTCTTC. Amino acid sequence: CASSRGTGGLYNEQFF.

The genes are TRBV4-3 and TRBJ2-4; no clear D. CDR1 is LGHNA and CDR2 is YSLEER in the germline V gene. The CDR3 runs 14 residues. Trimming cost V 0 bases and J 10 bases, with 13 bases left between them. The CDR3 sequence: CASSQDTTLRIQYF. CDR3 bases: TGCGCCAGCAGCCAAGACACGACTTTGCGGATTCAGTACTTC.

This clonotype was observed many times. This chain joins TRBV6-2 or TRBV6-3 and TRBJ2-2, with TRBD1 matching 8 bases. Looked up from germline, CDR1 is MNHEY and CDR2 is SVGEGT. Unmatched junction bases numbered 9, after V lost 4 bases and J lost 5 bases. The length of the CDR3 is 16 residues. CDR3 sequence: CASSSEDRVGTGELFF. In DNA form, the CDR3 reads TGTGCCAGCAGTTCCGAGGACAGGGTGGGGACCGGGGAGCTGTTTTTT.

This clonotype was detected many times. The chain's CDR3 is CASSLVGTQEGYTF. The CDR3 coding sequence is TGCGCCAGCAGCTTGGTAGGGACACAGGAGGGCTACACCTTC. The J gene is TRBJ1-2, the V gene TRBV5-1; D is perhaps TRBD1 (6 bases). The CDR3 extends over 14 amino acids. V was shortened by 0 bases and J by 8 bases, with 14 bases between the two germline ends. Germline V gene lookup returns CDR1 SGHRS and CDR2 YFSETQ.

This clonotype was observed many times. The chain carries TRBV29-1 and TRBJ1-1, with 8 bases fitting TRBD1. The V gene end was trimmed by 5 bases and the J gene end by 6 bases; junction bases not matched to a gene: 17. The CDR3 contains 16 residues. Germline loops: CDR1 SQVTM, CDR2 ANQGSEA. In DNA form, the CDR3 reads TGCAGCGTTACGACAGGGGTAGAGGTATTTCGTTCTGAAGCTTTCTTT. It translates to CSVTTGVEVFRSEAFF.

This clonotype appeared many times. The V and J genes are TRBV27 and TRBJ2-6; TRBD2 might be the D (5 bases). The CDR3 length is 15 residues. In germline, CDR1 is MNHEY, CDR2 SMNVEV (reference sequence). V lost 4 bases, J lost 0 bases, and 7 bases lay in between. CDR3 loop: CASSYRGSGANVLTF. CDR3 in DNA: TGTGCCAGCAGTTATCGGGGCTCTGGGGCCAACGTCCTGACTTTC.

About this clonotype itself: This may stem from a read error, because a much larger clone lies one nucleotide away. The CDR3 region has the DNA TGCGCCAGCAGCGGGACGGAGACAGGGGCGGGGACTGAAGCTTTATTT. This translates into CASSGTETGAGTEALF. The chain combines TRBV5-1 with TRBJ1-1; TRBD1 agrees at 8 bases. CDR3 length equals 16 residues. The germline V gene has CDR1 SGHRS and CDR2 YFSETQ.